The 24 T cell receptor beta chains reported below all come from one sample, sequenced in a study of blood T cell repertoires in COVID-19. The data were produced by immunoSEQ multiplex PCR, yet TCRdb's version contains in-frame clones alone and is incomplete. This table has fewer than 250,000 clones, 65% to 90% appearing once. What was sequenced was PBMCs or T cells enriched from blood (not recorded which). The source is a woman between 50 and 59 years old with acute COVID-19.

The rearrangement links TRBV19 to TRBJ1-5; D unresolved. The CDR3 length is 10 residues. Germline-derived CDR1 and CDR2 are LNHDA and SQIVND (reference sequence). This CDR3 reads CGHSNQPQHF. The CDR3 DNA reads TGTGGGCATAGCAATCAGCCCCAGCATTTT. The full variable domain, with the rest looked up from reference TRBV19 and TRBJ1-5, is DGGITQSPKYLFRKEGQNVTLSCEQNLNHDAMYWYRQDPGQGLRLIYYSQIVNDFQKGDIAEGYSVSREKKESFPLTVTSAQKNPTAFYLCGHSNQPQHFGDGTRLSIL.

J is TRBJ2-5 and V is TRBV2; a possible D gene is TRBD1 (5 bases). CDR1 is SNHLY and CDR2 is FYNNEI in the germline V gene. The CDR3 sequence is 15 residues long. V gave up 1 base and J gave up 2 bases, with 11 bases separating them. In nucleotides, the CDR3 is TGTGCCAGCAGTGAAGGGGCAGGGTGGCAAGAGACCCAGTACTTC. The encoded protein is CASSEGAGWQETQYF.

The chain employs TRBV9 and TRBJ1-1; possibly TRBD1 for D (5 bases). The CDR3 covers 16 residues. The V gene's germline CDR1 is SGDLS and CDR2 YYNGEE. V gave up 4 bases and J gave up 4 bases, with 20 bases separating them. CDR3: CASSPQPAGFGTEAFF. CDR3 sequence (DNA): TGTGCCAGCAGCCCCCAGCCCGCAGGGTTTGGCACTGAAGCTTTCTTT. The full variable domain, rest sourced from reference TRBV9 and TRBJ1-1, is DSGVTQTPKHLITATGQRVTLRCSPRSGDLSVYWYQQSLDQGLQFLIQYYNGEERAKGNILERFSAQQFPDLHSELNLSSLELGDSALYFCASSPQPAGFGTEAFFGQGTRLTVV.

This rearrangement joins TRBV2 to TRBJ1-4, with TRBD1 matching 9 bases. CDR1 is SNHLY and CDR2 is FYNNEI in the germline V gene. CDR3 length equals 14 residues. V lost 6 bases and J lost 7; bases outside the gene matches: 6. The chain's CDR3 is CASSVGQGPEKLFF. The CDR3 nucleotides are TGTGCCAGCAGCGTGGGACAGGGTCCTGAAAAACTGTTTTTT.

The gene calls are TRBV12-2 and TRBJ1-5. TRBV12-2 is deemed a pseudogene. CDR3 length equals 16 residues. The CDR3 here is CASRPRTDYSNQPQHF. In DNA form, the CDR3 reads TGTGCAAGTCGTCCCCGGACGGACTATAGCAATCAGCCCCAGCATTTT.

This clone was seen a handful of times. The chain couples TRBV19 to TRBJ1-2; D possibly corresponds to TRBD1 (6 bases). The CDR3 runs 14 residues. Trimming pared 5 bases from V and 6 bases from J, leaving 16 bases between. Looked up from germline, CDR1 is LNHDA and CDR2 is SQIVND (reference sequence). In DNA, the CDR3 is TGTGCCAGTAGTCCCCGGACCACAGGGAATGGCTACACCTTC. Its translation is CASSPRTTGNGYTF.

The gene calls are TRBV11-3 and TRBJ2-1, with D perhaps matching TRBD2 (6 bases). The germline gives CDR1 SGHNT, CDR2 YENEEA. Trimming removed 0 bases at V and 3 bases at J, with 15 bases between. This CDR3 has 17 amino acids. CDR3 sequence: CASSLEGPRGGYNEQFF. CDR3 coding DNA: TGTGCCAGCAGCTTAGAAGGCCCTCGGGGAGGCTACAATGAGCAGTTCTTC.

The chain is built from TRBV10-2 and TRBJ1-4; D is perhaps TRBD1 (5 bases). Trimming stripped 2 bases from V and 8 bases from J, with 15 bases between. The germline V gene encodes CDR1 WSHSY and CDR2 SAAADI. CDR3 length: 15 residues. The CDR3 protein is CASSERGLLTEKLFF. The CDR3 nucleotides are TGCGCCAGCAGTGAGCGGGGACTCCTTACCGAAAAACTGTTTTTT.

This chain uses TRBV2 with TRBJ1-5; D is undetermined. Trimming shortened V by 5 bases and J by 3 bases, and 2 bases separated the two germline ends. This CDR3 is 11 amino acids long. Germline V CDR1 and CDR2: SNHLY, FYNNEI. The CDR3 spells CASSLNQPQHF. CDR3 in DNA: TGTGCCAGCAGTCTCAATCAGCCCCAGCATTTT.

The chain is built from TRBV3-1 (or the pseudogene TRBV3-2) and TRBJ2-1; D is unclear. This CDR3 has 14 amino acids. Trimming removed 0 bases at V and 7 bases at J, with 10 bases between. The germline gives CDR1 LGHDT, CDR2 YNNKEL (reference sequence). CDR3 residues: CASSQDWRNNEQFF. CDR3 nucleotides: TGTGCCAGCAGCCAAGATTGGCGGAATAATGAGCAGTTCTTC.

The rearrangement joins TRBV5-1 to TRBJ1-1, with 10 bases lining up with TRBD1. Trimming removed 5 bases from V and 6 bases from J; junction bases left unmatched: 10. This CDR3 contains 15 residues. Germline V gene lookup returns CDR1 SGHRS and CDR2 YFSETQ. Here the CDR3 DNA reads TGCGCCAGCAGGCCATCGGGACAGGGGTCCCCTGAAGCTTTCTTT. Its protein is CASRPSGQGSPEAFF.

This clone occurred a few times. The chain is built from TRBV3-1 (or the pseudogene TRBV3-2) and TRBJ1-6; D unclear. This CDR3 contains 13 residues. The ends were cut back, 1 base at V and 11 bases at J, with 9 bases in the middle. Germline V CDR1 and CDR2: LGHDT, YNNKEL (reference sequence). The CDR3 coding sequence is TGTGCCAGCAGCCAAGGGGAGGGCGCACCCCTCCACTTT. Its protein is CASSQGEGAPLHF.

The J gene is TRBJ2-7, the V gene TRBV6-5; D ambiguous. CDR1 is MNHEY and CDR2 is SVGAGI in the germline V gene. The CDR3 has 13 amino acids. The germline V and J ends were trimmed by 8 bases and 1 base, with 12 bases remaining between them. CDR3 sequence reads: CASSSEDSYEQYF. The CDR3 nucleotides read TGTGCCAGCTCATCCGAGGATTCCTACGAGCAGTACTTC.

In this sample, this clone turned up a few times. The chain recombines TRBV14 with TRBJ2-2; 9 bases are a match to TRBD1. The ends lost 4 bases at V and 3 bases at J; junction bases unmatched: 6. The CDR3 is 16 residues long. Germline CDR1 reads SGHDN; CDR2 reads FVKESK. This CDR3 reads CASSLGTGIHTGELFF. DNA for the CDR3: TGTGCCAGCAGCCTTGGGACAGGGATCCACACCGGGGAGCTGTTTTTT. The entire variable domain, with the rest obtained from reference TRBV14 and TRBJ2-2, is as follows: EAGVTQFPSHSVIEKGQTVTLRCDPISGHDNLYWYRRVMGKEIKFLLHFVKESKQDESGMPNNRFLAERTGGTYSTLKVQPAELEDSGVYFCASSLGTGIHTGELFFGEGSRLTVL.

This chain joins TRBV7-2 and TRBJ2-5; 9 nucleotides match TRBD2. From germline, CDR1 is SGHTA and CDR2 FQGNSA. CDR3 size: 15 residues. Trimming took 1 base from V and 4 from J; bases not matched to a gene: 4. Here the CDR3 DNA reads TGTGCCAGCAGCTTAGGCGGGGGGGCTGGAGAGACCCAGTACTTC. Protein product: CASSLGGGAGETQYF.

Written as DNA, the CDR3 is TGCAGCGCCCAGGGCAATGAGCAGTTCTTC. Protein product: CSAQGNEQFF. This chain joins TRBV20-1 and TRBJ2-1; possible D gene TRBD1, 5 bases. The CDR3 totals 10 residues. Germline loops: CDR1 DFQATT, CDR2 SNEGSKA (reference sequence).

The chain has TRBV5-6 and TRBJ1-2, with 7 bases matching TRBD1. Germline V CDR1 and CDR2: SGHDT, YYEEEE. The ends lost 4 bases at V and 8 bases at J; junction bases unmatched: 5. CDR3 length equals 12 residues. The CDR3 region is CASSVTGVGYTF. CDR3 bases: TGTGCCAGCAGCGTCACAGGGGTCGGCTACACCTTC.

V is TRBV13 and J is TRBJ1-4, with 11 bases aligning to TRBD1. The CDR3 is made up of 14 amino acids. V dropped 6 bases and J dropped 8; count of bases not matched to a gene: 5. Germline V CDR1 and CDR2: PRHDT, FYEKMQ (reference sequence). This CDR3 reads CASRAGTGGEKLFF. DNA of the CDR3: TGTGCCAGCAGGGCCGGGACAGGGGGGGAAAAACTGTTTTTT.

The V gene is TRBV5-1, the J gene TRBJ2-2; D is perhaps TRBD1 (5 bases). V gave up 3 bases and J gave up 2 bases, with 11 bases separating them. The CDR3 has 15 amino acids. From germline, CDR1 is SGHRS and CDR2 YFSETQ. CDR3 DNA sequence: TGCGCCAGCAGCTACGTGCAGGGCAACACCGGGGAGCTGTTTTTT. Its protein is CASSYVQGNTGELFF.

The chain uses TRBV7-8 and TRBJ1-5; the match to TRBD1 covers 9 bases. J lost 1 base, V lost 5 bases, and 15 bases had no gene match. The germline V gene has CDR1 SGHVS and CDR2 FQNEAQ. This CDR3 has 19 amino acids. The CDR3 protein is CASSPRRTGALKSNQPQHF. CDR3 coding DNA: TGTGCCAGCAGCCCTCGCCGGACAGGGGCCCTTAAGAGCAATCAGCCCCAGCATTTT.

V gene TRBV3-1 (or the pseudogene TRBV3-2) combines with J gene TRBJ2-3; 13 bases are shared with TRBD2. This CDR3 is 15 amino acids long. The trim removed 1 base at V and 7 bases at J, leaving 2 bases unmatched. Per the germline V gene, CDR1 is LGHDT and CDR2 is YNNKEL (reference sequence). The CDR3 loop reads CASSQATSGGNTQYF. The CDR3, as DNA: TGTGCCAGCAGCCAAGCGACTAGCGGGGGGAATACGCAGTATTTT.

Details on this clone: Other DNA sequences in the sample encode the same CDR3. This chain connects TRBV5-1 to TRBJ1-1; D not certain. This CDR3 has 13 amino acids. Deletions cut 2 bases from V and 0 bases from J, with 5 bases between. Germline V gives CDR1 SGHRS, CDR2 YFSETQ. The CDR3 here is CASSLDMNTEAFF. In nucleotides, the CDR3 is TGCGCCAGCAGCTTAGACATGAACACTGAAGCTTTCTTT.

The chain recombines TRBV11-2 with TRBJ1-2; no firm D call. This CDR3 is built from 12 residues. Deletions cut 8 bases from V and 4 bases from J, with 11 bases between. The V gene's germline CDR1 is SGHAT and CDR2 FQNNGV. The CDR3 DNA follows: TGTGCCAGCTCCACATCTAGCTATGGCTACACCTTC. This translates into CASSTSSYGYTF.

The chain employs TRBV19 and TRBJ2-3; a weak D match, TRBD2 (7 bases). Trimming removed 3 bases at V and 4 bases at J, with 14 bases between. The CDR3 length is 15 residues. Germline V gives CDR1 LNHDA, CDR2 SQIVND (reference sequence). The CDR3 region has the DNA TGTGCCAGTAGTATTGGGGAGGGGGGCCCAGATACGCAGTATTTT. Translation gives CASSIGEGGPDTQYF.